The 20 T cell receptor beta chains reported below all come from one sample, sequenced in a study of blood T cells in healthy people across ages. Primed by a sample-barcoded 5' primer and a J-beta primer mix, a second PCR proceeded for 7 to 11 cycles. TCRdb re-called the 5' RACE reads through MiXCR, storing one row per CDR3 protein. Of 1.2 million to 1.5 million distinct CDR3 sequences detected, about 40% appear once; the ten largest clones hold 7.9%. What was sequenced was blood. These receptors came from a woman younger than 35 in good health.

This clonotype turned up a few times. This rearrangement joins TRBV20-1 to TRBJ2-5; D gene unclear. The DNA end lines up better with TRBJ2-7; the J call may be wrong. CDR3 length: 10 amino acids. Per the germline V gene, CDR1 is DFQATT and CDR2 is SNEGSKA (reference sequence). The CDR3 reads CSARGFEQYF. The CDR3 DNA follows: TGCAGTGCTAGAGGGTTCGAGCAGTACTTC.

Points on this clonotype: Given a much more abundant clone one base away, this may be a read error. This rearrangement joins TRBV20-1 to TRBJ2-1, with 7 positions matching TRBD2. This CDR3 has 14 residues. Germline V gives CDR1 DFQATT, CDR2 SNEGSKA (reference sequence). Trimming cost V 0 bases and J 10 bases; bases outside gene matches: 9. The CDR3 loop reads CSAREAGRDYEQFF. CDR3 nucleotide sequence: TGCAGTGCTAGAGAAGCGGGACGAGATTACGAGCAGTTCTTC.

The V gene is TRBV2, the J gene TRBJ1-2; no clear D gene. The V end was cut by 3 bases, the J end by 10 bases, with 12 bases between. Germline-derived CDR1 and CDR2 are SNHLY and FYNNEI. CDR3 length: 12 residues. CDR3 amino acids: CASSDTPVLYTF. CDR3 nucleotides: TGTGCCAGCAGTGATACCCCGGTCCTCTACACCTTC.

This clonotype was seen at least ten times. The chain uses TRBV5-5 and TRBJ2-5; 7 bases line up with TRBD1. Germline CDR1 reads SGHKS; CDR2 reads YYEKEE (reference sequence). Unmatched junction bases numbered 9, after V lost 4 bases and J lost 0 bases. The CDR3 has 16 residues. DNA of the CDR3: TGTGCCAGCAGCCTACGGGGACAGATGTACCAAGAGACCCAGTACTTC. This codes for CASSLRGQMYQETQYF.

The gene calls are TRBV29-1 and TRBJ1-2, with 7 bases identical to TRBD1. The CDR3 loop spans 14 amino acids. Looked up from germline, CDR1 is SQVTM and CDR2 is ANQGSEA. The trim removed 0 bases at V and 3 bases at J, leaving 4 bases unmatched. CDR3 residues: CSVEDPQGDYGYTF. The CDR3 DNA is TGCAGCGTTGAAGATCCGCAGGGGGACTATGGCTACACCTTC.

This sequence joins TRBV6-1 and TRBJ2-5; D is possibly TRBD2 (5 bases). This CDR3 has 14 residues. Per the germline V gene, CDR1 is MNHNS and CDR2 is SASEGT. The V end lost 4 bases, the J end lost 2 bases, and 11 bases lay between the germline ends. The CDR3 DNA is TGTGCCAGCAGTGGCCTAGCCACTCAAGAGACCCAGTACTTC. Translating gives CASSGLATQETQYF.

This clonotype showed up just a few times. This rearrangement joins TRBV7-9 to TRBJ1-3; a possible D gene is TRBD1 (6 bases). V was cut by 3 bases and J by 0 bases, with 15 bases left in between. CDR1 and CDR2 from the germline V gene are SEHNR and FQNEAQ (reference sequence). The CDR3 is made up of 17 amino acids. For the CDR3, the DNA is TGTGCCAGCAGCTTGGGCTCCGGGACACGCTCTGGAAACACCATATATTTT. Its protein is CASSLGSGTRSGNTIYF.

This clonotype was detected only a few times. The chain uses TRBV5-1 and TRBJ1-1; D is ambiguous. The CDR3 covers 12 residues. Between the trimmed V and J ends, which lost 4 bases and 7 bases, there was a span of 11 bases. Looked up from germline, CDR1 is SGHRS and CDR2 is YFSETQ. In DNA, the CDR3 is TGCGCCAGCAGCGTGGAAATAGGTGAAGCTTTCTTT. This sequence encodes CASSVEIGEAFF.

The chain employs TRBV29-1 and TRBJ2-5, with D perhaps matching TRBD2 (5 bases). The DNA end is more similar to TRBJ2-7, so the J call may be wrong. Germline lookup yields CDR1 SQVTM and CDR2 ANQGSEA. This CDR3 has 13 residues. The CDR3 nucleotides read TGCAGCGTTAAGCCCGGGGTGGCAGTCGAGCAGTACTTC. Translated, it gives CSVKPGVAVEQYF.

The chain has TRBV7-2 and TRBJ2-1; no definite D call. The length of the CDR3 is 16 residues. Trimming took 0 bases from V and 2 from J, leaving 11 bases between them. Looked up from germline, CDR1 is SGHTA and CDR2 is FQGNSA. The CDR3 protein is CASSLAVGQAYNEQFF. In DNA, the CDR3 is TGTGCCAGCAGCTTAGCTGTAGGGCAGGCCTACAATGAGCAGTTCTTC.

The chain links TRBV30 to TRBJ2-3; D ambiguous. Germline V gives CDR1 GTSNPN, CDR2 SVGIG (reference sequence). Trimming cost V 2 bases and J 6 bases, with 6 bases left between them. The CDR3 is 11 amino acids. The DNA for the CDR3 is TGTGCCTGGAGTTTATTGGATACGCAGTATTTT. This translates into CAWSLLDTQYF.

This chain joins TRBV18 and TRBJ1-1; no firm D call. The CDR3 is 14 amino acids. V was pared by 2 bases and J by 3 bases, with 10 bases between. In germline, CDR1 is KGHSH, CDR2 LQKENI. The CDR3 DNA reads as TGTGCCAGCTCACCAATTTCCGGGGACACTGAAGCTTTCTTT. Translated: CASSPISGDTEAFF.

There are many counts of this clonotype. The chain carries TRBV4-1 and TRBJ2-7; no clear D. Deletions cut 1 base from V and 1 base from J, with 20 bases between. CDR1 is MGHRA, CDR2 YSYEKL, per germline. The CDR3 has 18 amino acids. The CDR3 nucleotides read TGCGCCAGCAGCCAAGTACCCTTGCAATCCCGGGTTTCCTACGAGCAGTACTTC. It encodes CASSQVPLQSRVSYEQYF.

The V and J genes are TRBV20-1 and TRBJ2-7, with TRBD1 matching 7 bases. Germline-derived CDR1 and CDR2 are DFQATT and SNEGSKA (reference sequence). The CDR3 sequence is 16 residues long. Germline trimming cut 6 bases from V and 0 bases from J; bases unmatched to any gene: 14. The chain's CDR3 is CSARDSGAASSYEQYF. The CDR3 nucleotides are TGCAGTGCAAGGGACAGCGGCGCAGCCTCCTCCTACGAGCAGTACTTC.

This clonotype was detected a few times. The V gene is TRBV7-9, the J gene TRBJ2-4; D is uncertain. The DNA end lines up better with TRBJ2-7; the J call may be wrong. CDR3 length equals 17 residues. Germline loops: CDR1 SEHNR, CDR2 FQNEAQ (reference sequence). The CDR3 region is CASSPPTSALPTYEQYF. For the CDR3, the DNA is TGTGCCAGCAGCCCGCCGACTTCTGCCCTCCCTACCTACGAGCAGTACTTC.

Notes on this clonotype: A much bigger clone sits one base away, suggesting this may be a read error. This chain connects TRBV12-3 or TRBV12-4 to TRBJ2-1; 7 nucleotides line up with TRBD2. The assigned J gene may be wrong: the sequence end matches TRBJ2-7 better. The CDR3 spans 14 residues. The CDR3 loop is CASSDAGGYNEQYF. The CDR3 coding sequence is TGTGCCAGCAGTGACGCCGGGGGGTACAATGAGCAGTACTTC.

The chain employs TRBV5-1 and TRBJ2-7; no clear D. This CDR3 comprises 11 residues. V was pared by 4 bases and J by 8 bases, with 10 bases between. Germline-derived CDR1 and CDR2 are SGHRS and YFSETQ. CDR3 sequence reads: CASSGDMQQYF. CDR3 nucleotides: TGCGCCAGCAGCGGGGATATGCAGCAGTACTTC.

The chain carries TRBV7-9 and TRBJ2-7, with a tentative D call TRBD1 (6 bases). The CDR3 extends over 15 amino acids. The germline gives CDR1 SEHNR, CDR2 FQNEAQ (reference sequence). Trimming cost V 5 bases and J 3 bases, with 17 bases left between them. Here the CDR3 DNA reads TGTGCCAGCAGCGCCTACCGGGACACGCACTACGAGCAGTACTTC. Translation gives CASSAYRDTHYEQYF.

The V and J genes are TRBV10-2 and TRBJ1-1; maybe TRBD1 (5 bases). CDR1 and CDR2 from the germline V gene are WSHSY and SAAADI. The V end was cut by 4 bases, the J end by 8 bases, with 14 bases between. The CDR3 covers 13 residues. The CDR3 DNA sequence: TGCGCCAGCAGTGCACAGGCCTTGTTAGAAGCTTTCTTT. This encodes CASSAQALLEAFF.

The CDR3 sequence: CSALLGQNGNTIYF. The CDR3 DNA sequence: TGCAGCGCCCTGCTGGGACAGAATGGAAACACCATATATTTT. The rearrangement joins TRBV29-1 to TRBJ1-3, with 7 bases aligning to TRBD1. The ends lost 7 bases at V and 3 bases at J; junction bases unmatched: 9. CDR1 is SQVTM and CDR2 is ANQGSEA in the germline V gene. The CDR3 contains 14 residues.